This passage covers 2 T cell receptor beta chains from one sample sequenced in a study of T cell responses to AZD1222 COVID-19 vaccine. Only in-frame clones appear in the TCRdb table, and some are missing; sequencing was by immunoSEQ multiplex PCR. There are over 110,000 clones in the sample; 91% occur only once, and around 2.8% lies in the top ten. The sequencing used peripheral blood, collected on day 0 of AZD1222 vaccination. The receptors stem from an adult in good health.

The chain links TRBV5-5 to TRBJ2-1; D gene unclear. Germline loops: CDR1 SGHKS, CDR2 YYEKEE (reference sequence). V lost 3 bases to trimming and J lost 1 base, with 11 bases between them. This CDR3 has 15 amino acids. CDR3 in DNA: TGTGCCAGCAGCTCCCTGGGTAATTCCTACAATGAGCAGTTCTTC. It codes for CASSSLGNSYNEQFF.

This CDR3 is CATGQGGLGGYTF. CDR3 coding DNA: TGTGCCACCGGACAAGGAGGGCTGGGTGGCTACACCTTC. The chain is built from TRBV2 and TRBJ1-2; a weak D match, TRBD1 (5 bases). This CDR3 comprises 13 residues. Germline CDR1 reads SNHLY; CDR2 reads FYNNEI. V was clipped by 10 bases and J by 7 bases, with 19 bases between them.